This passage covers 10 T cell receptor beta chains from one sample sequenced in a study of cytomegalovirus exposure and HLA in healthy donors. Amplification used 60 Vbeta primers and 13 Jbeta primers. Here immunoSEQ multiplex PCR was the method, and the copy in TCRdb shows in-frame clones only, minus some. The sample consists of 100,000 to 150,000 clones, roughly 72% of them appearing once. Specimen: PBMCs. The receptors were gathered from a woman in her fifties or sixties in good health and CMV-seronegative.

The chain uses TRBV4-1 and TRBJ1-4; no reliable D call. CDR3 size: 13 residues. The V gene lost 0 bases and the J gene lost 8 bases, with 7 bases spanning the gap. In germline, CDR1 is MGHRA, CDR2 YSYEKL. The CDR3 reads CASSQENGEKLFF. In DNA, the CDR3 is TGCGCCAGCAGCCAAGAGAACGGGGAAAAACTGTTTTTT.

The rearrangement joins TRBV7-3 to TRBJ2-3, with D perhaps matching TRBD2 (5 bases). This CDR3 region has 15 residues. Trimming removed 3 bases from V and 0 bases from J, with 10 bases in between. Germline V lookup: CDR1 SGHTA, CDR2 FQGTGA. The DNA for the CDR3 is TGTGCCAGCAGCTTGGGGAGTCTTAGCACAGATACGCAGTATTTT. It yields the protein CASSLGSLSTDTQYF.

The chain combines TRBV5-6 with TRBJ2-7, with unresolved D. The CDR3 is 14 residues long. Deletions cut 2 bases from V and 2 bases from J, with 11 bases between. Germline V lookup: CDR1 SGHDT, CDR2 YYEEEE. The CDR3 spells CASSLDSIPYEQYF. The CDR3 DNA is TGTGCCAGCAGCTTAGACTCCATCCCCTACGAGCAGTACTTC.

CDR3 in DNA: TGCGCCAGCAGCTTGTCGGGACAGGGTTCGGAGACCCAGTACTTC. Protein: CASSLSGQGSETQYF. This chain connects TRBV5-1 to TRBJ2-5, with 9 bases identical to TRBD1. Germline V gene data show CDR1 as SGHRS and CDR2 as YFSETQ. The length of the CDR3 is 15 residues. The J segment lost 5 bases and the V segment lost 1 base, leaving 6 bases of the junction unmatched.

V usage is TRBV7-2 and J usage is TRBJ2-5; unclear D gene. The CDR3 covers 13 residues. Trimming cost V 5 bases and J 3 bases, with 10 bases left between them. Looked up from germline, CDR1 is SGHTA and CDR2 is FQGNSA. The CDR3 reads CASSLNKKETQYF. The CDR3 DNA is TGTGCCAGCAGCCTCAACAAGAAAGAGACCCAGTACTTC.

This chain uses TRBV19 with TRBJ1-1; D is unresolved. V lost 10 bases and J lost 1, with 13 bases in between. The CDR3 is 13 residues long. Per germline, CDR1 LNHDA and CDR2 SQIVND (reference sequence). DNA for the CDR3: TGTGCCACCGCCCGACACAAGAACACTGAAGCTTTCTTT. Translation gives CATARHKNTEAFF.

The CDR3: CAWTTLTGANVLTF. The CDR3 DNA reads as TGTGCCTGGACCACTTTGACAGGGGCCAACGTCCTGACTTTC. This chain uses TRBV30 with TRBJ2-6; D gene ambiguous. Germline V gene lookup returns CDR1 GTSNPN and CDR2 SVGIG (reference sequence). The CDR3 is made up of 14 amino acids. Trimming cost V 4 bases and J 4 bases, with 11 bases left between them.

V gene TRBV5-6 combines with J gene TRBJ1-2; no firm D call. This CDR3 is 16 amino acids long. With 7 bases removed from V and 4 bases from J, the gap between germline ends came to 23 bases. Germline-derived CDR1 and CDR2 are SGHDT and YYEEEE. The CDR3 DNA follows: TGTGCCAGCCACAGTATTCAGCGGACGCCGGGCTATGGCTACACCTTC. Translation gives CASHSIQRTPGYGYTF.

The chain joins TRBV5-1 to TRBJ1-1, with 8 bases identical to TRBD1. The germline V gene encodes CDR1 SGHRS and CDR2 YFSETQ. V was clipped by 1 base and J by 10 bases; unmatched bases: 6. This CDR3 contains 13 residues. DNA for the CDR3: TGCGCCAGCAGCTTGAATGGACAGGGAGGAGCTTTCTTT. The encoded protein is CASSLNGQGGAFF.

The gene calls are TRBV19 and TRBJ2-1; 12 positions match TRBD1. Germline-derived CDR1 and CDR2 are LNHDA and SQIVND (reference sequence). With V trimmed by 9 bases and J by 7 bases, 13 bases remained unmatched. The CDR3 has 16 amino acids. The CDR3 region is CASHLSGTGGRNEQFF. As DNA, the CDR3 is TGTGCCAGCCATCTCTCCGGGACAGGGGGCCGGAATGAGCAGTTCTTC. The full variable domain, completed using reference TRBV19 and TRBJ2-1, is DGGITQSPKYLFRKEGQNVTLSCEQNLNHDAMYWYRQDPGQGLRLIYYSQIVNDFQKGDIAEGYSVSREKKESFPLTVTSAQKNPTAFYLCASHLSGTGGRNEQFFGPGTRLTVL.